This entry lists 4 T cell receptor beta chains sequenced from one sample in a study of blood T cell repertoires in COVID-19. Assay: immunoSEQ multiplex PCR; the TCRdb copy retains only in-frame clones and omits some. Of roughly 200,000 clones in the sample, roughly 87% were seen once. The sequencing sample was made of PBMCs or T cells enriched from blood (not recorded which). Source of these receptors: a man between 18 and 35 years old with acute COVID-19.

This sequence joins TRBV7-3 and TRBJ2-7, with D perhaps matching TRBD2 (6 bases). The germline V gene encodes CDR1 SGHTA and CDR2 FQGTGA. CDR3 length: 14 amino acids. Trimming shortened V by 1 base and J by 1 base, and 8 bases separated the two germline ends. As DNA, the CDR3 is TGTGCCAGCAGCTTAAACGGGAGATCCTACGAGCAGTACTTC. Translating gives CASSLNGRSYEQYF.

The chain links TRBV4-1 to TRBJ1-1; D gene unclear. The V gene lost 0 bases and the J gene lost 0 bases, with 8 bases spanning the gap. This CDR3 has 15 residues. Germline V gene sequence: CDR1 MGHRA, CDR2 YSYEKL. This chain's CDR3 is CASSQEGGMNTEAFF. The CDR3 region has the DNA TGCGCCAGCAGCCAAGAGGGAGGTATGAACACTGAAGCTTTCTTT.

The rearrangement links TRBV3-1 (or the pseudogene TRBV3-2) to TRBJ2-6; D ambiguous. This CDR3 spans 15 amino acids. The germline CDR1 and CDR2 sequences are LGHDT and YNNKEL (reference sequence). V shed 1 base and J shed 0 bases, with 4 bases lying between them. The CDR3 sequence is CASSQGGSGANVLTF. Here the CDR3 DNA reads TGTGCCAGCAGCCAAGGAGGCTCTGGGGCCAACGTCCTGACTTTC.

About this clone: The sample has other DNA sequences that encode this CDR3 too. The chain uses TRBV7-9 and TRBJ2-7, with 11 bases aligning to TRBD1. Trimming removed 6 bases from V and 5 bases from J; junction bases left unmatched: 9. The CDR3 totals 15 residues. Germline V gene sequence: CDR1 SEHNR, CDR2 FQNEAQ (reference sequence). This CDR3 reads CASSLAGTGGHEQYF. CDR3 DNA sequence: TGTGCCAGCAGTCTGGCAGGGACAGGGGGTCACGAGCAGTACTTC. Full variable domain (missing parts from reference TRBV7-9 and TRBJ2-7): DTGVSQNPRHKITKRGQNVTFRCDPISEHNRLYWYRQTLGQGPEFLTYFQNEAQLEKSRLLSDRFSAERPKGSFSTLEIQRTEQGDSAMYLCASSLAGTGGHEQYFGPGTRLTVT.